Below are 29 T cell receptor beta chains sequenced from a single sample in a study of OX40 agonist ivuxolimab in advanced cancers. Data came from immunoSEQ multiplex PCR; TCRdb stores just in-frame clones and leaves some out. The sample lists about 45,000 clones, roughly 90% seen once, with around 19% in the top ten. The specimen was CD4+ or CD8+ T cells sorted from blood, collected in a trial of the OX40 agonist ivuxolimab. Receptors originate from an adult with an advanced solid tumor such as melanoma, head and neck, liver or kidney cancer.

V and J are TRBV18 and TRBJ1-1; D not certain. This CDR3 is 16 amino acids long. V was pared by 1 base and J by 1 base, with 13 bases between. The V gene's germline CDR1 is KGHSH and CDR2 LQKENI. The CDR3 nucleotides are TGTGCCAGCTCACCACTTTTCGACAATCAGAACACTGAAGCTTTCTTT. Residues: CASSPLFDNQNTEAFF.

The chain employs TRBV4-2 and TRBJ2-1; 10 bases map to TRBD2. The germline CDR1 and CDR2 sequences are LGHNA and YNFKEQ. J was trimmed by 7 bases and V by 4 bases; bases with no gene match: 16. This CDR3 contains 18 residues. CDR3 region: CASSLLHISGGAVNEQFF. In DNA, the CDR3 is TGTGCCAGCAGCCTCCTCCATATCAGCGGGGGGGCCGTGAATGAGCAGTTCTTC.

This rearrangement joins TRBV5-1 to TRBJ2-4, with 12 nucleotides matching TRBD2. In germline, CDR1 is SGHRS, CDR2 YFSETQ. V trimming: 0 bases; J trimming: 1 base; junction bases outside the gene matches: 8. CDR3 length: 19 residues. The CDR3 loop reads CASSLGTSGDYVAKNIQYF. The CDR3 DNA is TGCGCCAGCAGCTTGGGGACTAGCGGGGATTATGTCGCCAAAAACATTCAGTACTTC.

This chain joins TRBV7-8 and TRBJ2-3; 11 bases are a match to TRBD2. The CDR3 has 17 residues. The germline gives CDR1 SGHVS, CDR2 FQNEAQ. Trimming removed 6 bases from V and 4 bases from J; junction bases left unmatched: 12. CDR3 bases: TGTGCCAGCAGTCTTAGCCCGCCTAGCGGGGGGTCAGATACGCAGTATTTT. Translating it yields CASSLSPPSGGSDTQYF.

The chain couples TRBV19 to TRBJ1-5; unclear D gene. This CDR3 is built from 14 residues. V dropped 3 bases and J dropped 0 bases, with 6 bases sitting between them. Germline assignment: CDR1 LNHDA and CDR2 SQIVND (reference sequence). The DNA of the CDR3 is TGTGCCAGTAGTATCCGTCCTAGCAATCAGCCCCAGCATTTT. Amino acid sequence: CASSIRPSNQPQHF.

Turning to this clone: One junction end disagrees with the germline gene, perhaps due to a read error. CDR3 region: CASCDTNEQYF. The CDR3 DNA reads TGTGCCAGCTGTGATACAAACGAGCAGTACTTC. The chain carries TRBV6-1 and TRBJ2-7; D gene unclear. The CDR3 covers 11 residues. From germline, CDR1 is MNHNS and CDR2 SASEGT.

The gene calls are TRBV6-1 and TRBJ2-5, with 8 bases aligning to TRBD2. CDR3 size: 13 residues. V shed 1 base, J shed 5 bases, and the junction held 0 bases outside the gene matches. Germline V gene lookup returns CDR1 MNHNS and CDR2 SASEGT. The CDR3: CASSEVAGETQYF. The CDR3 coding sequence is TGTGCCAGCAGTGAAGTAGCGGGGGAGACCCAGTACTTC.

The genes are TRBV13 and TRBJ2-7; D possibly corresponds to TRBD1 (5 bases). The V end lost 5 bases, the J end lost 5 bases, and 16 bases lay between the germline ends. The V gene's germline CDR1 is PRHDT and CDR2 FYEKMQ (reference sequence). This CDR3 has 14 residues. The CDR3 DNA reads as TGTGCCAGCAGCCCAATCCGACAGAACGACGAGCAGTACTTC. Its translation: CASSPIRQNDEQYF.

The chain carries TRBV7-3 and TRBJ2-2, with no clear D. CDR1 SGHTA and CDR2 FQGTGA come from the germline V gene. V lost 2 bases to trimming and J lost 7 bases, with 5 bases between them. This CDR3 spans 12 amino acids. The CDR3 DNA sequence: TGTGCCAGCAGCTTAGGCAACGGGGAGCTGTTTTTT. It specifies CASSLGNGELFF.

This clone was detected once. This chain uses TRBV5-1 with TRBJ1-2, with D tentatively TRBD1 (6 bases). Between the trimmed V and J ends, which lost 3 bases and 6 bases, there was a span of 27 bases. The germline V gene has CDR1 SGHRS and CDR2 YFSETQ. This CDR3 region has 18 residues. The DNA for the CDR3 is TGCGCCAGCAGCTGGGGGGAGGCAGGGGACTATCCCATGAATGGCTACACCTTC. Its translation: CASSWGEAGDYPMNGYTF.

The rearrangement links TRBV14 to TRBJ2-7; TRBD1 might be the D (5 bases). The CDR3 extends over 14 amino acids. The V gene's germline CDR1 is SGHDN and CDR2 FVKESK. Trimming cost V 4 bases and J 4 bases, with 14 bases left between them. The CDR3 region is CASSLDSWSYEQYF. CDR3 coding DNA: TGTGCCAGCAGCCTAGACAGTTGGTCTTACGAGCAGTACTTC.

The chain links TRBV10-3 to TRBJ2-5; D is possibly TRBD1 (5 bases). Per the germline V gene, CDR1 is ENHRY and CDR2 is SYGVKD. V lost 5 bases, J lost 2 bases, and 12 bases lay in between. The CDR3 runs to 14 residues. CDR3 sequence (DNA): TGTGCCATCAGTCCGGGTGGGGCACAAGAGACCCAGTACTTC. This gives the protein CAISPGGAQETQYF.

The CDR3 sequence: CASTLDANTGELFF. The DNA of the CDR3 is TGTGCCAGCACCTTGGATGCGAACACCGGGGAGCTGTTTTTT. The chain recombines TRBV7-8 with TRBJ2-2; no clear D gene. V was cut by 7 bases and J by 0 bases, with 9 bases left in between. This CDR3 has 14 residues. From germline, CDR1 is SGHVS and CDR2 FQNEAQ.

The chain combines TRBV7-4 with TRBJ1-2; a possible D gene is TRBD1 (5 bases). Trimming shortened V by 5 bases and J by 6 bases, and 16 bases separated the two germline ends. CDR3 length: 14 residues. In germline, CDR1 is SGHVT, CDR2 SQSDAQ. The CDR3 sequence is CASSRGEWLDGYTF. The CDR3 region has the DNA TGTGCCAGCAGCCGGGGGGAGTGGCTTGATGGCTACACCTTC.

The chain recombines TRBV10-3 with TRBJ2-2; no clear D gene. Trimming removed 4 bases from V and 5 bases from J, with 2 bases in between. From germline, CDR1 is ENHRY and CDR2 SYGVKD. The CDR3 extends over 11 amino acids. The CDR3 nucleotides read TGTGCCATCAGTGTTACCGGGGAGCTGTTTTTT. Translating gives CAISVTGELFF.

The chain uses TRBV2 and TRBJ1-2; 7 nucleotides align to TRBD1. V was clipped by 4 bases and J by 4 bases; unmatched bases: 9. This CDR3 region has 15 residues. Germline V CDR1 and CDR2: SNHLY, FYNNEI. The CDR3: CASSVLTGEGYGYTF. CDR3 coding DNA: TGTGCCAGCAGTGTTCTCACAGGGGAAGGCTATGGCTACACCTTC.

This clone is a singleton in its sample. The chain combines TRBV7-9 with TRBJ2-7; TRBD2 might be the D (6 bases). The CDR3 consists of 15 residues. The V and J ends lost 1 base and 4 bases respectively, with 14 bases between them. Germline-derived CDR1 and CDR2 are SEHNR and FQNEAQ (reference sequence). CDR3 residues: CASSLVSSDGYEQYF. CDR3 coding DNA: TGTGCCAGCAGCTTAGTCTCTAGCGATGGATACGAGCAGTACTTC.

V and J are TRBV5-8 and TRBJ2-1; D is undetermined. The germline CDR1 and CDR2 sequences are SGHTS and YDEGEE. Trimming removed 1 base at V and 10 bases at J, with 18 bases between. The CDR3 runs 15 residues. The CDR3 coding sequence is TGTGCCAGCAGCTTGTGGGTCGGCCCGGTCCGCGAGCAGTTCTTC. Translation gives CASSLWVGPVREQFF.

The V call is TRBV14, the J call TRBJ2-1; 7 bases are shared with TRBD1. This CDR3 is built from 18 residues. Germline loops: CDR1 SGHDN, CDR2 FVKESK. V lost 4 bases and J lost 4; bases outside the gene matches: 16. CDR3 DNA sequence: TGTGCCAGCAGCCGACTCGTGTCAGGGGGTCAAGGGTACAATGAGCAGTTCTTC. Protein: CASSRLVSGGQGYNEQFF.

This chain joins TRBV7-8 and TRBJ2-5; D is possibly TRBD2 (5 bases). V was pared by 4 bases and J by 1 base, with 22 bases between. Per germline, CDR1 SGHVS and CDR2 FQNEAQ. The CDR3 is made up of 18 amino acids. The DNA for the CDR3 is TGTGCCAGCAGCTCCCTAGCCCCCGCTCCCGAAATCCAAGAGACCCAGTACTTC. Its translation: CASSSLAPAPEIQETQYF.

This clone was counted once. This chain joins TRBV13 and TRBJ2-7; D unresolved. Trimming stripped 4 bases from V and 0 bases from J, with 10 bases between. Germline V gene lookup returns CDR1 PRHDT and CDR2 FYEKMQ (reference sequence). The CDR3 is 14 amino acids. CDR3 DNA sequence: TGTGCCAGCAGCTCCTCCCCCTTCTCCTACGAGCAGTACTTC. Translation gives CASSSSPFSYEQYF. The full variable domain, with the rest looked up from reference TRBV13 and TRBJ2-7, is AAGVIQSPRHLIKEKRETATLKCYPIPRHDTVYWYQQGPGQDPQFLISFYEKMQSDKGSIPDRFSAQQFSDYHSELNMSSLELGDSALYFCASSSSPFSYEQYFGPGTRLTVT.

This clone turned up a few times. The junction departs from germline at one end; a sequencing error may be responsible. The J gene is TRBJ1-4, the V gene TRBV4-1; TRBD1 matches 7 bases. Germline CDR1 is MGHRA and CDR2 is YSYEKL. CDR3 length: 12 residues. CDR3 coding DNA: TGCGCCAGCAGCCATAACACAGGGGCGTTGGTTTTT. It encodes CASSHNTGALVF.

The chain carries TRBV7-9 and TRBJ1-1; D is uncertain. Germline V lookup: CDR1 SEHNR, CDR2 FQNEAQ (reference sequence). The CDR3 is made up of 13 amino acids. The V end lost 4 bases, the J end lost 4 bases, and 10 bases lay between the germline ends. As DNA, the CDR3 is TGTGCCAGCAGCTCCGCCAGACTCACTGAAGCTTTCTTT. This encodes CASSSARLTEAFF.

The CDR3, as DNA: TGTGCCAGCAGCTTAGTAGTCAGCGCCAACGAGCAGTACTTC. Translated: CASSLVVSANEQYF. The V call is TRBV5-6, the J call TRBJ2-7; D is undetermined. The CDR3 runs 14 residues. Germline V gene lookup returns CDR1 SGHDT and CDR2 YYEEEE. Between the trimmed V and J ends, which lost 2 bases and 5 bases, there was a span of 14 bases.

The chain recombines TRBV25-1 with TRBJ2-3; D ambiguous. Germline CDR1 and CDR2: MGHDK and SYGVNS. The germline V and J ends were trimmed by 1 base and 4 bases, with 9 bases remaining between them. This CDR3 contains 14 residues. Here the CDR3 DNA reads TGTGCCAGCAGTGAATTAGCTCTGGCAGATACGCAGTATTTT. Protein sequence: CASSELALADTQYF.

The rearrangement joins TRBV28 to TRBJ2-1; maybe TRBD2 (5 bases). The CDR3 consists of 14 residues. The germline V gene encodes CDR1 MDHEN and CDR2 SYDVKM. V lost 6 bases to trimming and J lost 2 bases, with 11 bases between them. In DNA form, the CDR3 reads TGTGCCAGCAGCCTAGCCGAACCCTACAATGAGCAGTTCTTC. The encoded protein is CASSLAEPYNEQFF.

The V call is TRBV13, the J call TRBJ2-1; the match to TRBD2 covers 9 bases. CDR1 PRHDT and CDR2 FYEKMQ come from the germline V gene (reference sequence). V lost 2 bases, J lost 2 bases, and 4 bases stayed unmatched. The CDR3 has 16 amino acids. This CDR3 is CASSLSLAGPYNEQFF. For the CDR3, the DNA is TGTGCCAGCAGCTTATCCCTAGCGGGACCCTACAATGAGCAGTTCTTC.

V gene TRBV9 combines with J gene TRBJ2-5; tentative D call: TRBD2 (5 bases). Trimming removed 3 bases from V and 1 base from J, with 13 bases in between. The germline V gene has CDR1 SGDLS and CDR2 YYNGEE. The CDR3 consists of 15 residues. CDR3 bases: TGTGCCAGCAGCGGAGTCTACGGGGTCCAAGAGACCCAGTACTTC. It translates to CASSGVYGVQETQYF.

The chain uses TRBV15 and TRBJ2-7; weak D call: TRBD2 (6 bases). CDR3 length equals 14 residues. Trimming left V 9 bases short and J 0 bases short, with 15 bases between. Per germline, CDR1 LNHNV and CDR2 YYDKDF (reference sequence). For the CDR3, the DNA is TGTGCCACTGGAGATGGAGGGAACTCCTACGAGCAGTACTTC. Its protein product is CATGDGGNSYEQYF. The complete variable domain, with remaining parts taken from reference TRBV15 and TRBJ2-7, reads DAMVIQNPRYQVTQFGKPVTLSCSQTLNHNVMYWYQQKSSQAPKLLFHYYDKDFNNEADTPDNFQSRRPNTSFCFLDIRSPGLGDTAMYLCATGDGGNSYEQYFGPGTRLTVT.